A single sample is the source of the 15 T cell receptor beta chains below, sequenced in a study of blood T cell repertoires in COVID-19 (TCRdb year 2020). Library construction relied on the immunoSEQ multiplex PCR assay. Here the immuneACCESS table is served through TCRdb, limited to in-frame sequences with V and J called. Missing clones are a known gap in these copies; in checked studies unresolved V genes cover under half, and the rest lacks a known reason. The table for this sample lists about 220,000 clones; approximately 80% of them were counted only once. 9.7% of the sample belongs to the ten largest clones. Material for sequencing was peripheral blood. These receptors all come from a man aged 50 to 60 with active or convalescent COVID-19.

V gene TRBV7-2 combines with J gene TRBJ2-7, with 7 bases lining up with TRBD2. The CDR3 totals 14 residues. The V segment lost 5 bases and the J segment 2 bases; nucleotides outside the gene matches: 6. Looked up from germline, CDR1 is SGHTA and CDR2 is FQGNSA. The CDR3 reads CASSLGTTTYEQYF. Written as DNA, the CDR3 is TGTGCCAGCAGCCTCGGGACTACCACCTACGAGCAGTACTTC.

This clone showed up just a few times. V usage is TRBV6-6 and J usage is TRBJ1-2; TRBD1 might be the D (5 bases). This CDR3 is 14 amino acids long. Between the trimmed V and J ends, which lost 6 bases and 4 bases, there was a span of 15 bases. Germline CDR1 MNHNY, CDR2 SVGAGI (reference sequence). CDR3 sequence (DNA): TGTGCCAGCAGCCCGGGACTGACCGGCTATGGCTACACCTTC. It specifies CASSPGLTGYGYTF.

In this sample, this clone turned up once. CDR3 coding DNA: TGTGCCACCAGAGCAACAGGTCTCGATGAGCAGTTCTTC. It encodes CATRATGLDEQFF. The V gene is TRBV24-1, the J gene TRBJ2-1; a possible D gene is TRBD1 (5 bases). The CDR3 sequence is 13 residues long. CDR1 KGHDR and CDR2 SFDVKD come from the germline V gene. The ends were cut back, 7 bases at V and 8 bases at J, with 14 bases in the middle.

The chain uses TRBV23-1 and TRBJ2-1, with D tentatively TRBD2 (6 bases). TRBV23-1 is annotated as an ORF whose role is uncertain. The germline V and J ends were trimmed by 4 bases and 7 bases, with 11 bases remaining between them. This CDR3 spans 13 amino acids. The CDR3 DNA reads as TGCGCCAGCAGTCGAAACCGGGGGAATGAGCAGTTCTTC. This translates into CASSRNRGNEQFF.

The chain is built from TRBV11-2 and TRBJ2-3; maybe TRBD2 (6 bases). The V end was cut by 3 bases, the J end by 0 bases, with 16 bases between. CDR1 SGHAT and CDR2 FQNNGV come from the germline V gene. The CDR3 totals 17 residues. The CDR3 here is CASSFRRGFPSTDTQYF. The CDR3 coding sequence is TGTGCCAGCAGCTTCCGTCGGGGGTTCCCTAGCACAGATACGCAGTATTTT.

The rearrangement uses TRBV2 and TRBJ2-5; the match to TRBD1 covers 7 bases. Trimming removed 8 bases from V and 5 bases from J; junction bases left unmatched: 8. The CDR3 loop spans 13 amino acids. Germline V gene sequence: CDR1 SNHLY, CDR2 FYNNEI. The CDR3 loop reads CASGTGVGETQYF. The DNA of the CDR3 is TGTGCCAGCGGAACAGGGGTAGGGGAGACCCAGTACTTC.

V gene TRBV15 combines with J gene TRBJ1-5, with D unclear. CDR1 and CDR2 (germline): LNHNV, YYDKDF (reference sequence). The germline V and J ends were trimmed by 0 bases and 2 bases, with 5 bases remaining between them. This CDR3 has 14 amino acids. CDR3: CATSRDLGNQPQHF. Here the CDR3 DNA reads TGTGCCACCAGCAGAGATCTAGGCAATCAGCCCCAGCATTTT.

This sequence joins TRBV5-4 and TRBJ2-3; 13 bases map to TRBD2. The length of the CDR3 is 16 residues. Per germline, CDR1 SGHNT and CDR2 YYREEE (reference sequence). The V gene end was trimmed by 4 bases and the J gene end by 3 bases; junction bases not matched to a gene: 5. CDR3 bases: TGTGCCAGCAGCACACTAGCGGGGGGGCCGACAGATACGCAGTATTTT. Translating it yields CASSTLAGGPTDTQYF.

The count of this clone is one. V gene TRBV6-2 or TRBV6-3 combines with J gene TRBJ2-6; maybe TRBD1 (6 bases). This CDR3 has 18 residues. The germline CDR1 and CDR2 sequences are MNHEY and SVGEGT. Trimming took 2 bases from V and 2 from J, leaving 16 bases between them. This CDR3 is CASSYGLGQRAGANVLTF. The CDR3 region has the DNA TGTGCCAGCAGTTACGGACTGGGACAAAGAGCTGGGGCCAACGTCCTGACTTTC.

This sequence joins TRBV10-3 and TRBJ1-2, with D perhaps matching TRBD1 (6 bases). Trimming cost V 3 bases and J 6 bases, with 11 bases left between them. The CDR3 contains 13 residues. Germline lookup yields CDR1 ENHRY and CDR2 SYGVKD. CDR3 coding DNA: TGTGCCATCAGTGAAGGGGGAGCCCATGGCTACACCTTC. This translates into CAISEGGAHGYTF.

CDR3 coding DNA: TGTGCCAGCAGTGGGCGGTGGACAGGGTCCACAGATACGCAGTATTTT. This sequence encodes CASSGRWTGSTDTQYF. The V gene is TRBV2, the J gene TRBJ2-3; 8 bases are a match to TRBD1. Germline V gives CDR1 SNHLY, CDR2 FYNNEI. CDR3 length equals 16 residues. With 4 bases clipped from V and 2 bases from J, the junction kept 8 bases outside the gene matches.

This clone was recorded once. V gene TRBV11-2 combines with J gene TRBJ1-6; D gene unclear. The germline CDR1 and CDR2 sequences are SGHAT and FQNNGV. Trimming cost V 3 bases and J 0 bases, with 9 bases left between them. The CDR3 totals 16 residues. The DNA of the CDR3 is TGTGCCAGCAGCTTTGGCGGATCCTCCTATAATTCACCCCTCCACTTT. Protein product: CASSFGGSSYNSPLHF. The full variable domain, with the rest looked up from reference TRBV11-2 and TRBJ1-6, is EAGVAQSPRYKIIEKRQSVAFWCNPISGHATLYWYQQILGQGPKLLIQFQNNGVVDDSQLPKDRFSAERLKGVDSTLKIQPAKLEDSAVYLCASSFGGSSYNSPLHFGNGTRLTVT.

The chain combines TRBV2 with TRBJ1-2, with 7 bases matching TRBD1. This CDR3 region has 17 residues. CDR1 and CDR2 from the germline V gene are SNHLY and FYNNEI. With 3 bases clipped from V and 3 bases from J, the junction kept 13 bases outside the gene matches. The CDR3 protein is CASSEGLFSTGHYGYTF. The CDR3 coding sequence is TGTGCCAGCAGTGAGGGTCTTTTTTCGACAGGGCACTATGGCTACACCTTC.

The genes are TRBV2 and TRBJ2-7; 11 bases fit TRBD1. Trimming removed 7 bases from V and 6 bases from J; junction bases left unmatched: 5. The CDR3 spans 13 residues. Germline V gene data show CDR1 as SNHLY and CDR2 as FYNNEI. DNA for the CDR3: TGTGCCAGCACTCGGGACAGGGGGTCCGAGCAGTACGTC. The encoded protein is CASTRDRGSEQYV.

The V gene is TRBV6-2 or TRBV6-3, the J gene TRBJ2-5; D possibly corresponds to TRBD2 (5 bases). The CDR3 has 14 residues. Germline CDR1 and CDR2: MNHEY and SVGEGT. Trimming took 6 bases from V and 1 from J, leaving 12 bases between them. The CDR3 DNA reads as TGTGCCAGCAGCTCGGACTTCTTCCAAGAGACCCAGTACTTC. Translating it yields CASSSDFFQETQYF.